This T cell receptor (beta chain) was captured in a study of T cell repertoires in cytomegalovirus infection (dated by TCRdb to the late 2010s). Some background on the complete study: Alongside well-studied HLA-B-restricted epitopes, the peptide stimulations were aimed at recently identified HLA-C-restricted CMV epitopes, whose presentation resists viral immunomodulation. Because public TCR beta signatures pointed to carriage of CMV infection together with the matching HLA type, the HLA type of each donor mattered for the analysis.

On this clonotype: Its antigen is unknown. No per-base quality is available; no much larger clone lies one base away.

General findings and caveats noted by the study authors: In both this cohort and an independent cohort of 352 donors, the cumulative frequency of public TCR beta family members distinguished carriers of CMV infection plus the relevant HLA type. In the ex vivo response, HLA-C-restricted CMV-specific TCR beta clonotypes were dominant, and in two of eight donors the single most frequent clonotype came from this HLA-C-restricted group.

Instrument used: Illumina HiSeq 1500. TCRdb reprocessed the public reads (quality trimming at Q25 with fastp, clone calling with MiXCR) and kept in-frame beta chains. Here each entry gathers all rows of one CDR3 protein and keeps the most common genes and DNA. This sample comprises about 740,000 distinct CDR3 sequences, about 33% of them detected only once. The top ten hold 15% to 20% of the sample. The intended sense of this specimen's treatment or condition label: in vitro stimulation with specific CMV peptide epitopes to enrich CMV-specific T cells. CDR3 length: 12 amino acids, cysteine to phenylalanine. The entry retains the CDR3 DNA only, 36 bases that are in frame from base 1. The CDR1 and CDR2 encoded by the germline V gene (reference sequence) are DFQATT and SNEGSKA. Trimming removed 3 bases from V and 1 base from J, leaving 4 bases between the germline ends.

This sample comprised cultured PBMCs, obtained from culture after CMV antigen stimulation. This receptor was obtained from a human donor in good health (CMV status not recorded). Some clones in this sample may be carry-over from other donors' samples. The receptor chain draws on TRBV20-1 and TRBJ1-5; no confident D gene assignment can be made. The CDR3 in this case is CSASVSNQPQHF. In nucleotides, the sequence is TGCAGTGCTAGTGTGAGCAATCAGCCCCAGCATTTT.